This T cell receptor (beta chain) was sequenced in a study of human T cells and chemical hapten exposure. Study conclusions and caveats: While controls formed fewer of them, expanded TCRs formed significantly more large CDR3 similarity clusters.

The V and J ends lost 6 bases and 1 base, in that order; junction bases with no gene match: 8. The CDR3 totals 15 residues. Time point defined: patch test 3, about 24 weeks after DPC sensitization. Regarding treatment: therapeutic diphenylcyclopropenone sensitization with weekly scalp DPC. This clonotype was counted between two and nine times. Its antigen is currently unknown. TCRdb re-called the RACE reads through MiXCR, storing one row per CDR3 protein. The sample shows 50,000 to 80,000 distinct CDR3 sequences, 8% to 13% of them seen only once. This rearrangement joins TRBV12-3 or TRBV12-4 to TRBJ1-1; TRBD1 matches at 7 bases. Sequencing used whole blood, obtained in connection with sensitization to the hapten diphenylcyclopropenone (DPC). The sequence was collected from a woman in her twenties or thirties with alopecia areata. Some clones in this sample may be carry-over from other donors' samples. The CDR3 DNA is TGTGCCAGCAGGCCTAGGGGACAGAGGAACACTGAAGCTTTCTTT. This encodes CASRPRGQRNTEAFF.